The clone carrying this T cell receptor beta chain has a handful of counts. Profiled with immunoSEQ multiplex PCR; TCRdb holds only in-frame clones, not every one. The sample carries more than 45,000 clones, under 85% recorded once. The CDR3 extends over 15 amino acids. Germline values: CDR1 SGHDT, CDR2 YYEEEE. V lost 4 bases and J lost 2; bases outside the gene matches: 8. This sample is drawn from a study of blood T cell repertoires in COVID-19. Study information: PBMCs, B-cell-depleted T cells, or T cells provided the cDNA or gDNA that made up the material.

The chain recombines TRBV5-6 with TRBJ2-7, with TRBD1 matching 8 bases. Input material: peripheral blood. The sequence came from a middle-aged man with acute or convalescent COVID-19. Here the CDR3 reads CASSPGTGLTYEQYF. DNA of the CDR3: TGTGCCAGCAGCCCAGGGACAGGACTTACCTACGAGCAGTACTTC. Looking up the rest from reference TRBV5-6 and TRBJ2-7 gives the full variable domain: DAGVTQSPTHLIKTRGQQVTLRCSPKSGHDTVSWYQQALGQGPQFIFQYYEEEERQRGNFPDRFSGHQFPNYSSELNVNALLLGDSALYLCASSPGTGLTYEQYFGPGTRLTVT.